The 31 T cell receptor beta chains reported below all come from one sample, sequenced in a study of T cell repertoires in cytomegalovirus infection. Their antigens remain unidentified. TCRdb processed the reads anew with MiXCR; each CDR3 protein has one entry. Of a few hundred thousand distinct CDR3 sequences listed, under 45% are singletons. The sequencing used cultured PBMCs, collected from culture after CMV antigen stimulation. These receptors all come from a human donor in good health (CMV status not recorded). Some clones in this sample may be carry-over from other donors' samples.

The chain recombines TRBV7-2 with TRBJ1-2; TRBD1 might be the D (6 bases). Germline V gives CDR1 SGHTA, CDR2 FQGNSA. The V end lost 4 bases, the J end lost 8 bases, and 14 bases lay between the germline ends. CDR3 size: 13 residues. The CDR3 DNA is TGTGCCAGCAGCTACAGGGCCCAGGGGGGCTACACCTTC. Its protein is CASSYRAQGGYTF.

V gene TRBV10-3 combines with J gene TRBJ1-1; no clear D gene. V dropped 6 bases and J dropped 2 bases, with 10 bases sitting between them. Germline-derived CDR1 and CDR2 are ENHRY and SYGVKD. This CDR3 contains 13 residues. CDR3 region: CAIRTGSNTEAFF. CDR3 coding DNA: TGTGCCATCAGGACCGGGAGCAACACTGAAGCTTTCTTT.

CDR3 nucleotide sequence: TGTGCCAGCAGTTCCCCGCCGGGCAGGGAGGACATTCAGTACTTC. It specifies CASSSPPGREDIQYF. The chain employs TRBV28 and TRBJ2-4, with D perhaps matching TRBD2 (6 bases). Germline CDR1 reads MDHEN; CDR2 reads SYDVKM. Trimming shortened V by 4 bases and J by 8 bases, and 18 bases separated the two germline ends. This CDR3 is built from 15 residues.

This clonotype has more than one count but fewer than ten. This rearrangement joins TRBV12-3 or TRBV12-4 to TRBJ2-3; D not certain. The germline V and J ends were trimmed by 6 bases and 4 bases, with 11 bases remaining between them. This CDR3 region has 13 residues. The CDR3 DNA reads TGTGCCAGCAGCCCCTTGGGATCAGATACGCAGTATTTT. Amino acid sequence: CASSPLGSDTQYF.

The gene calls are TRBV6-5 and TRBJ2-7; 9 bases are shared with TRBD1. The CDR3 has 14 amino acids. Looked up from germline, CDR1 is MNHEY and CDR2 is SVGAGI. Losses at the gene ends were 5 bases for V and 5 bases for J; bases not matched to a gene: 7. CDR3 sequence (DNA): TGTGCCAGCAGTCACCTGGACAGGGGAGACGAGCAGTACTTC. It translates to CASSHLDRGDEQYF.

This clonotype has more than one count but fewer than ten. This chain links TRBV20-1 with TRBJ2-1; 9 nucleotides agree with TRBD2. Trimming took 0 bases from V and 9 from J; bases not matched to a gene: 18. The CDR3 runs 18 residues. Per germline, CDR1 DFQATT and CDR2 SNEGSKA (reference sequence). Written as DNA, the CDR3 is TGCAGTGCTAGAGATGTCGGGGGGCCGACGCGGGAGGGCCCTGAGCAGTTCTTC. Translation gives CSARDVGGPTREGPEQFF.

This clonotype was picked up one time. The chain links TRBV10-3 to TRBJ2-1, with 9 bases fitting TRBD2. The V gene end was trimmed by 3 bases and the J gene end by 1 base; junction bases not matched to a gene: 10. The CDR3 runs to 18 residues. Per germline, CDR1 ENHRY and CDR2 SYGVKD. Written as DNA, the CDR3 is TGTGCCATCAGTGATACTAGCGGGCAGGCAGGGTCCTACAATGAGCAGTTCTTC. Residues: CAISDTSGQAGSYNEQFF.

This clonotype was counted a few times. V usage is TRBV7-2 and J usage is TRBJ1-2; possible D gene TRBD1, 6 bases. The germline CDR1 and CDR2 sequences are SGHTA and FQGNSA. CDR3 length: 15 residues. The V end was cut by 5 bases, the J end by 4 bases, with 17 bases between. The CDR3 protein is CASSLYRERAYGYTF. The CDR3 DNA follows: TGTGCCAGCAGCCTTTACAGGGAACGTGCCTATGGCTACACCTTC.

This chain uses TRBV7-6 with TRBJ2-3, with a weak D call TRBD1 (6 bases). CDR1 is SGHVS, CDR2 FNYEAQ, per germline. Trimming took off 7 bases at V and 6 bases at J, with 11 bases between the two ends. The CDR3 spans 12 residues. The CDR3 loop is CASTQTGDTQYF. DNA of the CDR3: TGTGCCAGCACCCAGACAGGCGATACGCAGTATTTT. The full variable domain, its missing parts supplied by reference TRBV7-6 and TRBJ2-3, is GAGVSQSPRYKVTKRGQDVALRCDPISGHVSLYWYRQALGQGPEFLTYFNYEAQQDKSGLPNDRFSAERPEGSISTLTIQRTEQRDSAMYRCASTQTGDTQYFGPGTRLTVL.

The rearrangement uses TRBV7-8 and TRBJ1-5; maybe TRBD1 (5 bases). This CDR3 has 15 amino acids. Germline CDR1 and CDR2: SGHVS and FQNEAQ. V was shortened by 2 bases and J by 6 bases, with 14 bases between the two germline ends. The CDR3 nucleotides read TGTGCCAGCAGCTTATTGGCAGGGTTGGGTCAGCCCCAGCATTTT. It yields the protein CASSLLAGLGQPQHF.

The genes are TRBV15 and TRBJ2-2; no definite D call. Germline V CDR1 and CDR2: LNHNV, YYDKDF (reference sequence). The CDR3 extends over 13 amino acids. Deletions cut 5 bases from V and 1 base from J, with 5 bases between. The CDR3 coding sequence is TGTGCCACCAGCCGGAGGAACACCGGGGAGCTGTTTTTT. The encoded protein is CATSRRNTGELFF.

The gene calls are TRBV20-1 and TRBJ2-3; D is undetermined. Germline V gene lookup returns CDR1 DFQATT and CDR2 SNEGSKA (reference sequence). The V gene lost 7 bases and the J gene lost 0 bases, with 20 bases spanning the gap. This CDR3 is 16 amino acids long. For the CDR3, the DNA is TGCAGTGGGTTGACCAGATTTGGAAGTAGCACAGATACGCAGTATTTT. It is translated as CSGLTRFGSSTDTQYF.

This clonotype has a handful of counts. The chain combines TRBV11-2 with TRBJ2-2; 11 bases line up with TRBD1. The CDR3 has 19 amino acids. Germline-derived CDR1 and CDR2 are SGHAT and FQNNGV. V was pared by 5 bases and J by 0 bases, with 11 bases of the junction left unmatched. The CDR3 nucleotides read TGTGCCAGCAGCCCCATTCCGGGACAGGGGGGCTCGAACACCGGGGAGCTGTTTTTT. It specifies CASSPIPGQGGSNTGELFF.

The genes are TRBV27 and TRBJ2-1; 8 bases fit TRBD2. The length of the CDR3 is 16 residues. Germline loops: CDR1 MNHEY, CDR2 SMNVEV (reference sequence). Trimming cost V 3 bases and J 5 bases; bases outside gene matches: 9. DNA for the CDR3: TGTGCCAGCAGTTTGGGGTCAGCGGGAGTGAACAATGAGCAGTTCTTC. Its protein is CASSLGSAGVNNEQFF.

The CDR3 loop is CASSIQLSDPDTQYF. For the CDR3, the DNA is TGTGCCAGCAGCATCCAGCTCTCGGATCCAGATACGCAGTATTTT. This sequence joins TRBV28 and TRBJ2-3; D unclear. The V and J ends lost 6 bases and 4 bases respectively, with 17 bases between them. Germline V CDR1 and CDR2: MDHEN, SYDVKM. This CDR3 is 15 amino acids long.

The chain carries TRBV4-1 and TRBJ1-6, with 7 bases matching TRBD1. Germline CDR1 reads MGHRA; CDR2 reads YSYEKL. Trimming took 1 base from V and 6 from J; bases not matched to a gene: 3. This CDR3 spans 15 amino acids. The DNA for the CDR3 is TGCGCCAGCAGCCAAGTTGCAGGGGGTAATTCACCCCTCCACTTT. Protein: CASSQVAGGNSPLHF.

This clonotype was seen many times. V gene TRBV7-2 combines with J gene TRBJ2-7; TRBD1 aligns across 7 bases. The V gene end was trimmed by 5 bases and the J gene end by 6 bases; junction bases not matched to a gene: 10. Germline CDR1 reads SGHTA; CDR2 reads FQGNSA. The CDR3 has 14 amino acids. This chain's CDR3 is CASSPGGQVGEQYF. The CDR3 nucleotides read TGTGCCAGCAGCCCCGGCGGACAGGTTGGCGAGCAGTACTTC.

The V and J genes are TRBV27 and TRBJ2-7; the match to TRBD2 covers 10 bases. The CDR3 spans 14 residues. Per the germline V gene, CDR1 is MNHEY and CDR2 is SMNVEV (reference sequence). After removal of 6 bases from V and 2 bases from J, the junction contained 4 bases not matched to a gene. For the CDR3, the DNA is TGTGCCAGCAGAGAGCGGGAGGGTCCCTACGAGCAGTACTTC. Its protein product is CASREREGPYEQYF.

The rearrangement links TRBV4-1 to TRBJ2-6; TRBD1 matches 9 bases. CDR3 length: 18 residues. V was pared by 0 bases and J by 0 bases, with 3 bases of the junction left unmatched. Germline V lookup: CDR1 MGHRA, CDR2 YSYEKL. The CDR3 DNA follows: TGCGCCAGCAGCCAAGAGGGACAGGGTAGCTCTGGGGCCAACGTCCTGACTTTC. This translates into CASSQEGQGSSGANVLTF.

The V call is TRBV12-3 or TRBV12-4, the J call TRBJ1-4, with no clear D. The CDR3 is made up of 14 amino acids. The V and J ends lost 5 bases and 4 bases respectively, with 11 bases between them. The CDR3 region is CASSPREFNEKLFF. The CDR3 DNA reads as TGTGCCAGCAGTCCACGAGAGTTTAATGAAAAACTGTTTTTT.

The rearrangement links TRBV6-8 to TRBJ2-3, with 9 nucleotides matching TRBD2. V lost 5 bases, J lost 6 bases, and 9 bases stayed unmatched. There are 15 residues in the CDR3. Germline CDR1 reads MNHGY; CDR2 reads SAAAGT. The CDR3 loop reads CASSEIAGDRDTQYF. The CDR3 region has the DNA TGTGCCAGCAGTGAAATAGCGGGGGACCGTGATACGCAGTATTTT.

The chain combines TRBV27 with TRBJ2-7; D may be TRBD1 (5 bases). Looked up from germline, CDR1 is MNHEY and CDR2 is SMNVEV (reference sequence). V dropped 5 bases and J dropped 2 bases, with 10 bases sitting between them. This CDR3 comprises 13 residues. This chain's CDR3 is CASSPMGPYEQYF. CDR3 nucleotides: TGTGCCAGCAGTCCTATGGGGCCCTACGAGCAGTACTTC.

The CDR3 region is CASTIAGPISYEQYF. The DNA of the CDR3 is TGTGCCAGCACCATTGCGGGACCCATTTCCTACGAGCAGTACTTC. The chain is built from TRBV5-6 and TRBJ2-7, with D perhaps matching TRBD2 (6 bases). Deletions cut 6 bases from V and 1 base from J, with 17 bases between. The germline gives CDR1 SGHDT, CDR2 YYEEEE. This CDR3 is 15 amino acids long.

The rearrangement links TRBV7-2 to TRBJ2-1; TRBD2 matches 9 bases. Per germline, CDR1 SGHTA and CDR2 FQGNSA. The V and J ends lost 1 base and 9 bases, in that order; junction bases with no gene match: 10. The CDR3 runs 16 residues. The CDR3 nucleotides read TGTGCCAGCAGCTTAGTTGGCGGGGGGGCCCGGGTTGAGCAGTTCTTC. Translated, it gives CASSLVGGGARVEQFF.

This clonotype was counted at least ten times. This chain joins TRBV7-2 and TRBJ2-3; D may be TRBD1 or TRBD2 (5 bases each). Trimming removed 5 bases from V and 2 bases from J, with 11 bases in between. The CDR3 consists of 14 residues. The germline V gene has CDR1 SGHTA and CDR2 FQGNSA. The CDR3 loop is CASSPSGHTDTQYF. CDR3 in DNA: TGTGCCAGCAGCCCGAGCGGACACACAGATACGCAGTATTTT.

The V and J genes are TRBV12-3 or TRBV12-4 and TRBJ2-7, with D possibly TRBD2 on 5 matching bases. The CDR3 extends over 14 amino acids. V was pared by 3 bases and J by 6 bases, with 15 bases between. The CDR3 DNA is TGTGCCAGCAGTTTTGCGGGTACGGCGGTCGAGCAGTACTTC. It encodes CASSFAGTAVEQYF.

The gene calls are TRBV9 and TRBJ1-1, with 7 bases lining up with TRBD1. After removal of 0 bases from V and 3 bases from J, the junction contained 2 bases not matched to a gene. This CDR3 spans 14 amino acids. Looked up from germline, CDR1 is SGDLS and CDR2 is YYNGEE. The CDR3 here is CASSVGGTDTEAFF. DNA of the CDR3: TGTGCCAGCAGCGTAGGGGGGACAGACACTGAAGCTTTCTTT. The whole variable domain, remainder taken from reference TRBV9 and TRBJ1-1, is DSGVTQTPKHLITATGQRVTLRCSPRSGDLSVYWYQQSLDQGLQFLIQYYNGEERAKGNILERFSAQQFPDLHSELNLSSLELGDSALYFCASSVGGTDTEAFFGQGTRLTVV.

The chain recombines TRBV2 with TRBJ2-1, with 9 nucleotides matching TRBD2. With V trimmed by 8 bases and J by 0 bases, 11 bases remained unmatched. CDR3 size: 17 residues. CDR1 is SNHLY, CDR2 FYNNEI, per germline. CDR3 residues: CASLSRGGGDSYNEQFF. CDR3 bases: TGTGCCAGCCTCTCTAGAGGCGGGGGGGACTCCTACAATGAGCAGTTCTTC.

This rearrangement joins TRBV7-9 to TRBJ2-1; 12 bases match TRBD2. Trimming removed 3 bases from V and 4 bases from J; junction bases left unmatched: 19. Germline-derived CDR1 and CDR2 are SEHNR and FQNEAQ (reference sequence). The CDR3 contains 21 residues. The CDR3 here is CASSFILLAGGGLLGYNEQFF. The CDR3 coding sequence is TGTGCCAGCAGCTTTATCCTACTAGCGGGAGGAGGGTTATTGGGATACAATGAGCAGTTCTTC.

This clonotype was counted many times. The chain employs TRBV7-2 and TRBJ2-3, with a possible D match to TRBD2 (6 bases). V lost 3 bases and J lost 1, with 8 bases in between. Germline loops: CDR1 SGHTA, CDR2 FQGNSA. This CDR3 spans 14 amino acids. CDR3 protein: CASSFGGGTDTQYF. CDR3 DNA: TGTGCCAGCAGCTTCGGGGGAGGCACAGATACGCAGTATTTT.

This chain joins TRBV19 and TRBJ1-5; D is uncertain. CDR1 is LNHDA, CDR2 SQIVND, per germline (reference sequence). The CDR3 contains 16 residues. V was pared by 8 bases and J by 0 bases, with 17 bases between. The CDR3 region is CASDRGLGYSNQPQHF. The DNA of the CDR3 is TGTGCCAGTGACCGGGGTTTGGGTTATAGCAATCAGCCCCAGCATTTT.